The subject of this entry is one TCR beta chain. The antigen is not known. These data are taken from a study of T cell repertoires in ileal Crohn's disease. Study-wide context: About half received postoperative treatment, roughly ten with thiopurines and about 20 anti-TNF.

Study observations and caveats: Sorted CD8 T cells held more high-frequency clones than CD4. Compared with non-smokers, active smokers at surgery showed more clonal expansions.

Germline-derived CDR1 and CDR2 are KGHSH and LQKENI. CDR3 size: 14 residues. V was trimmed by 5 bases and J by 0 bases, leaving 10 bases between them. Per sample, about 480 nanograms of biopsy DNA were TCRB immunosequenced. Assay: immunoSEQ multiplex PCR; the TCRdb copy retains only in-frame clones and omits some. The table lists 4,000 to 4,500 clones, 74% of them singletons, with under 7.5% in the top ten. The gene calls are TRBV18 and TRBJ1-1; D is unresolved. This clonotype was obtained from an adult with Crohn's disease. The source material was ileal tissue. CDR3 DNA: TGTGCCAGCTCATCCTACAGTATGAACACTGAAGCTTTCTTT. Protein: CASSSYSMNTEAFF.